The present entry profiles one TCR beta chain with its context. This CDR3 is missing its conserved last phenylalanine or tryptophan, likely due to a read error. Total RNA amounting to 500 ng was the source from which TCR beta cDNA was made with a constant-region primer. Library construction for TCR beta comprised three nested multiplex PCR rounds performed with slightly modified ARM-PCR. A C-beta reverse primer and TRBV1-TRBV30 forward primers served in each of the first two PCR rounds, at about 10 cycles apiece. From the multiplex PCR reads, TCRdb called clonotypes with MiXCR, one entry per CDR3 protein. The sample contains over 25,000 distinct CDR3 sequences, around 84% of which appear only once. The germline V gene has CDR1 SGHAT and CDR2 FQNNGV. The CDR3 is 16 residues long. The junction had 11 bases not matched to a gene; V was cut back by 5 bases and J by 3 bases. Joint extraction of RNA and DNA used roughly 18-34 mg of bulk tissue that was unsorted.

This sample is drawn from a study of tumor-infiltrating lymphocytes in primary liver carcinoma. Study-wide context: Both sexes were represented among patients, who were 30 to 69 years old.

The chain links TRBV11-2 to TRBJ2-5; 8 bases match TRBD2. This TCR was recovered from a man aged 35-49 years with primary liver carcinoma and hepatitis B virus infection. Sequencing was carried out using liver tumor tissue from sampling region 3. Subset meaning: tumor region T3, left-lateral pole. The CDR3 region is CASSLTTGGGKETQYI. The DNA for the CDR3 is TGTGCCAGCAGCCTTACTACTGGCGGGGGGAAAGAGACCCAGTACATC.